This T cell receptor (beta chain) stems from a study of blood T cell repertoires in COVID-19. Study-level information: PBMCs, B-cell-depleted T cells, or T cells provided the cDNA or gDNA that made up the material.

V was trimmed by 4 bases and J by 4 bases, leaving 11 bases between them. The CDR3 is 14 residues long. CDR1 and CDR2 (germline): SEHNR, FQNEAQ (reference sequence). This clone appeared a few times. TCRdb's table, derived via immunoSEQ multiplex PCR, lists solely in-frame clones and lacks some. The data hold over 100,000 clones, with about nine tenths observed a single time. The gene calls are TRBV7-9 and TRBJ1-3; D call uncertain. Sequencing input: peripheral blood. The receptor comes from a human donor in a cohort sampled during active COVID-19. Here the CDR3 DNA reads TGTGCCAGCAGCTCCGTGGGCAGAGGAAACACCATATATTTT. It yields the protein CASSSVGRGNTIYF. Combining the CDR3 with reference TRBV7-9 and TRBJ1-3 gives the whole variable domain DTGVSQNPRHKITKRGQNVTFRCDPISEHNRLYWYRQTLGQGPEFLTYFQNEAQLEKSRLLSDRFSAERPKGSFSTLEIQRTEQGDSAMYLCASSSVGRGNTIYFGEGSWLTVV.